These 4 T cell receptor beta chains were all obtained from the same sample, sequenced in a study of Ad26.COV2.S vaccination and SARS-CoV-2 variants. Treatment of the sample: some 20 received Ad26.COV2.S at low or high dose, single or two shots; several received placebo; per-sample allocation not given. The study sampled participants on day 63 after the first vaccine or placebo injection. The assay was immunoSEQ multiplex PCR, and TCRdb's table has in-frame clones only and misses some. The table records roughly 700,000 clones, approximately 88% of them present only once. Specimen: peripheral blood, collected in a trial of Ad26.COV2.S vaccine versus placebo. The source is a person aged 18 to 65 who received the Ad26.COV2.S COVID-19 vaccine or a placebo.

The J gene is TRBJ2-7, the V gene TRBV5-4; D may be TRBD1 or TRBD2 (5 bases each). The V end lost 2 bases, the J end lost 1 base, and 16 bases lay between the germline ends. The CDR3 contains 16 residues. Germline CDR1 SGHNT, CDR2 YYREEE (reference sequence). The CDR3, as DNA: TGTGCCAGCAGCTTCCAGCCCGGGGCCTATTCCTACGAGCAGTACTTC. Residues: CASSFQPGAYSYEQYF.

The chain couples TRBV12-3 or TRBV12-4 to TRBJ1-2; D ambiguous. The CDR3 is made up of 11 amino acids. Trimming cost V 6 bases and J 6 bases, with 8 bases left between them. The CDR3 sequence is CASSRGNGYTF. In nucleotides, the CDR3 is TGTGCCAGCAGCCGTGGGAATGGCTACACCTTC.

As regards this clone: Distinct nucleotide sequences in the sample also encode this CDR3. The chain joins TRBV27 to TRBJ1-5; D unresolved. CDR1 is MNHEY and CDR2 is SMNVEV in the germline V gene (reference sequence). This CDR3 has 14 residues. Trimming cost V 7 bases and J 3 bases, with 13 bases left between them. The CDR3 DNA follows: TGTGCCAGCAAATCTGGGCAGCACAATCAGCCCCAGCATTTT. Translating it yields CASKSGQHNQPQHF.

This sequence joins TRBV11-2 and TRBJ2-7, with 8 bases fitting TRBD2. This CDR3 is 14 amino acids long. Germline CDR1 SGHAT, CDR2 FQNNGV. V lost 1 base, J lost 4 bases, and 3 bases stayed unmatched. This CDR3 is CASSLVQREYEQYF. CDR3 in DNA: TGTGCCAGCAGCTTAGTCCAGCGGGAGTACGAGCAGTACTTC.